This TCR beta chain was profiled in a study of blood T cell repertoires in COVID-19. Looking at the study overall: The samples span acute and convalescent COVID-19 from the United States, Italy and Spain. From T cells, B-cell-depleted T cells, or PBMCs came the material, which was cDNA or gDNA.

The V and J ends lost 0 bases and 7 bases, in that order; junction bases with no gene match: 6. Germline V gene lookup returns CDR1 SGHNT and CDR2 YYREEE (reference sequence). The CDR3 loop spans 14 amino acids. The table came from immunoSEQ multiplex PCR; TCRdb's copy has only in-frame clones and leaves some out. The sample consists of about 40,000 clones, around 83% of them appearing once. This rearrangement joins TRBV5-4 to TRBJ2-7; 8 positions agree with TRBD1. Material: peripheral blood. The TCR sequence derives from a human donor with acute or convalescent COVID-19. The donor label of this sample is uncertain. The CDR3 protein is CASSLAQGAGEQYF. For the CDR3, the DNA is TGTGCCAGCAGCTTGGCCCAGGGGGCAGGAGAGCAGTACTTC. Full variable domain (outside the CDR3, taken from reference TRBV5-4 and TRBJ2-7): ETGVTQSPTHLIKTRGQQVTLRCSSQSGHNTVSWYQQALGQGPQFIFQYYREEENGRGNFPPRFSGLQFPNYSSELNVNALELDDSALYLCASSLAQGAGEQYFGPGTRLTVT.